The clone carrying this TCR beta chain has just a few counts. Germline V CDR1 and CDR2: SEHNR, FQNEAQ (reference sequence). The CDR3 runs 14 residues. Trimming shortened V by 6 bases and J by 10 bases, and 16 bases separated the two germline ends. This specimen comes from a study of technical replicates of blood from a handful of donors. Clones were sequenced by immunoSEQ multiplex PCR, and TCRdb holds only the in-frame ones, with some missing. The sample yields over 70,000 clones, 90% to 95% seen once. This chain joins TRBV7-9 and TRBJ1-6; TRBD1 is a possible D gene (6 bases). The specimen was PBMCs. The origin of this receptor is a human donor in good health. Some clones in this sample may be carry-over from other donors' samples. The CDR3 loop is CASRAGAAGSPLHF. In DNA, the CDR3 is TGTGCCAGCAGAGCGGGGGCGGCGGGCTCACCCCTCCACTTT. Based on the CDR3 plus reference TRBV7-9 and TRBJ1-6, the full variable domain is DTGVSQNPRHKITKRGQNVTFRCDPISEHNRLYWYRQTLGQGPEFLTYFQNEAQLEKSRLLSDRFSAERPKGSFSTLEIQRTEQGDSAMYLCASRAGAAGSPLHFGNGTRLTVT.